This TCR beta chain was identified in a study of T cells expressing NK-cell markers. TCRdb reprocessed the 5' RACE reads, keeping one entry per CDR3 protein, no DNA. The ten top clones account for about 11%, within a sample of about 410,000 distinct CDR3 sequences. The CDR3 length is 11 residues. This TCR was recovered from a woman aged 50 to 60 in good health. The chain combines TRBV12-3 or TRBV12-4 with TRBJ1-1; TCRdb's D call, TRBD1, is unchecked because there is no DNA. Sequencing was carried out using blood T cells: a sorted CD56 or NKG2C T cell subset, CD4+ or CD8+ T cells, or bulk PBMC T cells (not recorded which). The CDR3 loop reads CASTWWGEAFF.